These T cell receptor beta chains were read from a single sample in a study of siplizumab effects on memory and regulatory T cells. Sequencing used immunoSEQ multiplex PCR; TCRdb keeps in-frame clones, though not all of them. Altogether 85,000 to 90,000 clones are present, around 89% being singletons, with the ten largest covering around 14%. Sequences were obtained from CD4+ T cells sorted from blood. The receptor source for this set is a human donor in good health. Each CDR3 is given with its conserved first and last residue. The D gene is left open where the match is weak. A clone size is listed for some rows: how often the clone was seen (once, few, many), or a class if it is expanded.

CDR3: CASSLGTSGNTGELFF
DNA: TGCGCCAGCAGCTTGGGGACTAGCGGGAACACCGGGGAGCTGTTTTTT
size: .
D: TRBD2
V: TRBV5-1
J: TRBJ2-2

CDR3: CASRTGRGFYEQYF
DNA: TGCGCCAGCCGAACAGGGAGAGGGTTTTACGAGCAGTACTTC
size: .
D: .
V: TRBV5-1
J: TRBJ2-7

CDR3: CAIREDRVKDTQYF
DNA: TGTGCCATCAGGGAGGACAGGGTGAAAGATACGCAGTATTTT
size: .
D: TRBD1
V: TRBV10-3
J: TRBJ2-3

CDR3: CASSPRASGRASHEQFF
DNA: TGTGCCAGCAGCCCTAGGGCTAGCGGGAGGGCCTCCCATGAGCAGTTCTTC
size: .
D: TRBD2
V: TRBV7-6
J: TRBJ2-1

CDR3: CASSRTLKGELFF
DNA: TGTGCCAGCAGCAGGACTTTAAAAGGGGAGCTGTTTTTT
size: .
D: .
V: TRBV5-4
J: TRBJ2-2

CDR3: CATKPDTFDYGYTF
DNA: TGTGCCACCAAACCGGACACCTTTGACTATGGCTACACCTTC
size: .
D: .
V: TRBV19
J: TRBJ1-2

CDR3: CASSIGSANTGELFF
DNA: TGTGCCAGCAGCATAGGGAGCGCCAACACCGGGGAGCTGTTTTTT
size: .
D: .
V: TRBV6-5
J: TRBJ2-2

CDR3: CASGSDSSGNTIYF
DNA: TGTGCTAGTGGATCCGACAGCTCTGGAAACACCATATATTTT
size: once
D: .
V: TRBV12-5
J: TRBJ1-3

CDR3: CAWSTPGQGGSYEQYF
DNA: TGTGCCTGGAGTACACCGGGACAGGGGGGCTCCTACGAGCAGTACTTC
size: .
D: TRBD1
V: TRBV30
J: TRBJ2-7

CDR3: CASSLFWGRGTGELFF
DNA: TGTGCCAGCAGTTTATTCTGGGGGAGAGGCACCGGGGAGCTGTTTTTT
size: .
D: .
V: TRBV28
J: TRBJ2-2

CDR3: CAISEWGTEAFF
DNA: TGTGCCATCAGTGAGTGGGGCACTGAAGCTTTCTTT
size: .
D: .
V: TRBV10-3
J: TRBJ1-1

CDR3: CAWSPGLAGADTQYF
DNA: TGTGCCTGGAGCCCCGGACTAGCGGGAGCAGATACGCAGTATTTT
size: .
D: TRBD2
V: TRBV30
J: TRBJ2-3

CDR3: CASSEGLGGLGQPQHF
DNA: TGTGCCAGCAGTGAAGGTTTAGGGGGCTTGGGTCAGCCCCAGCATTTT
size: .
D: TRBD1
V: TRBV25-1
J: TRBJ1-5

CDR3: CASSESRDQPQHF
DNA: TGTGCCAGCAGTGAAAGTCGGGATCAGCCCCAGCATTTT
size: .
D: .
V: TRBV2
J: TRBJ1-5

CDR3: CATSRGQGDEQYF
DNA: TGTGCCACCAGCAGAGGACAAGGAGACGAGCAGTACTTC
size: .
D: .
V: TRBV15
J: TRBJ2-7